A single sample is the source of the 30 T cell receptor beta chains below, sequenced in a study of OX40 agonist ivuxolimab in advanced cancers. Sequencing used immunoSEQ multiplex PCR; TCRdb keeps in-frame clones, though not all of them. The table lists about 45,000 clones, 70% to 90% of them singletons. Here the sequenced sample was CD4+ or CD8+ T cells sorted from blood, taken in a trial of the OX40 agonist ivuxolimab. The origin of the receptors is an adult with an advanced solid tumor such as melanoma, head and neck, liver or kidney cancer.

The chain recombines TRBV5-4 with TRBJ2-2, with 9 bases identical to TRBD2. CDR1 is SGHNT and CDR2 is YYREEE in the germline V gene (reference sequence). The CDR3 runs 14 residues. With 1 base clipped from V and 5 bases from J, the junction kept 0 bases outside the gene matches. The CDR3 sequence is CASSLLAGTGELFF. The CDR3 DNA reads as TGTGCCAGCAGCTTGCTAGCGGGGACCGGGGAGCTGTTTTTT.

The DNA for the CDR3 is TGTGCCAGCAGCTCACGACAGGGACCCTACGAGCAGTACTTC. The encoded protein is CASSSRQGPYEQYF. J is TRBJ2-7 and V is TRBV7-9; TRBD1 matches 7 bases. The junction had 5 bases not matched to a gene; V was cut back by 4 bases and J by 2 bases. The CDR3 has 14 residues. Per the germline V gene, CDR1 is SEHNR and CDR2 is FQNEAQ (reference sequence).

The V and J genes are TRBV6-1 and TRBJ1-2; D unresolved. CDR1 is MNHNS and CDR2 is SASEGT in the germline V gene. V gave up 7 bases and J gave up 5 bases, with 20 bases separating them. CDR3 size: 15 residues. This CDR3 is CASKLPYVLGYGYTF. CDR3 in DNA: TGTGCCAGCAAGCTGCCATATGTTCTGGGGTATGGCTACACCTTC.

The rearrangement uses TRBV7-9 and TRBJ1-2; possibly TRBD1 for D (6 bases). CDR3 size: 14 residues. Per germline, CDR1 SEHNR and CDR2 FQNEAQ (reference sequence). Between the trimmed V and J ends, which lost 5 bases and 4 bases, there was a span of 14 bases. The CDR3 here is CASSPLDSGYGYTF. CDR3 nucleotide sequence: TGTGCCAGCAGCCCCCTGGACAGCGGCTATGGCTACACCTTC. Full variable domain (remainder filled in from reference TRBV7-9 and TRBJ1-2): DTGVSQNPRHKITKRGQNVTFRCDPISEHNRLYWYRQTLGQGPEFLTYFQNEAQLEKSRLLSDRFSAERPKGSFSTLEIQRTEQGDSAMYLCASSPLDSGYGYTFGSGTRLTVV.

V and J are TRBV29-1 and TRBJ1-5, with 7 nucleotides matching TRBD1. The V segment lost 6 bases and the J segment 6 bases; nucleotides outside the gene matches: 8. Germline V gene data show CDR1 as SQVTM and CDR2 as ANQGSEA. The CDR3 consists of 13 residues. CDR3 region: CSVGGTVGQPQHF. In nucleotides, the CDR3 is TGCAGCGTGGGTGGGACAGTCGGTCAGCCCCAGCATTTT. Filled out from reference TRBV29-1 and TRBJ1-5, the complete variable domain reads SAVISQKPSRDICQRGTSLTIQCQVDSQVTMMFWYRQQPGQSLTLIATANQGSEATYESGFVIDKFPISRPNLTFSTLTVSNMSPEDSSIYLCSVGGTVGQPQHFGDGTRLSIL.

CDR3 nucleotides: TGCGCCAGCAGCTTGGCACGGAACCAAGAGACCCAGTACTTC. Its translation is CASSLARNQETQYF. J is TRBJ2-5 and V is TRBV5-1; no clear D. V dropped 0 bases and J dropped 0 bases, with 6 bases sitting between them. The CDR3 is 14 amino acids. Germline CDR1 reads SGHRS; CDR2 reads YFSETQ.

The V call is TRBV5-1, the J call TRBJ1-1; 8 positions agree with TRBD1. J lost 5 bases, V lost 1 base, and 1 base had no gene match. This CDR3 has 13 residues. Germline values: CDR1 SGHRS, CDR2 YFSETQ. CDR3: CASSLTGGTEAFF. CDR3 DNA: TGCGCCAGCAGCTTGACAGGGGGGACTGAAGCTTTCTTT.

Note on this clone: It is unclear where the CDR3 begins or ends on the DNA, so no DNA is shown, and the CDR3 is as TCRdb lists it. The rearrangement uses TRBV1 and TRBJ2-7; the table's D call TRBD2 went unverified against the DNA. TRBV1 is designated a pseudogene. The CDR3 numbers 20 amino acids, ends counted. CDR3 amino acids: CTSSQGIGGSYRCGSCEQYF.

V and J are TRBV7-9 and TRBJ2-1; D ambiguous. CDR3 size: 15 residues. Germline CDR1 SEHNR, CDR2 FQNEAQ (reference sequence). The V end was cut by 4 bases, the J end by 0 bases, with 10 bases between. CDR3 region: CASSSLGSSYNEQFF. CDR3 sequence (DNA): TGTGCCAGCAGCTCCCTGGGAAGCTCCTACAATGAGCAGTTCTTC.

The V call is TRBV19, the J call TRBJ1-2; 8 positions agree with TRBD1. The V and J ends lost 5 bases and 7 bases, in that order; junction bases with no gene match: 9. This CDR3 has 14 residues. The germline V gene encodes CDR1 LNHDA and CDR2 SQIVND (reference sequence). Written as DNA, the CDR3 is TGTGCCAGTAGTCCTCAGGGGGCTATTGGTGGCTACACCTTC. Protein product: CASSPQGAIGGYTF.

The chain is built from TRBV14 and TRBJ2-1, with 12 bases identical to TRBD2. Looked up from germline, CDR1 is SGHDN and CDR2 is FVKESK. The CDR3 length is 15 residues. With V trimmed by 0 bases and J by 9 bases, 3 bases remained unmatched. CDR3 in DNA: TGTGCCAGCAGCCAAGACCTAGCGGGAGGGCGTGAGCAGTTCTTC. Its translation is CASSQDLAGGREQFF.

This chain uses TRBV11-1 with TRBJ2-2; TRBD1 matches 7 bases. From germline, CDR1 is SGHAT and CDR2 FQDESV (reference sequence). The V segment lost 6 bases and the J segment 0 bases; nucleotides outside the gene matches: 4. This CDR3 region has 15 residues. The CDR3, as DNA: TGTGCCAGCAGATGGGACAGCTCGAACACCGGGGAGCTGTTTTTT. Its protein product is CASRWDSSNTGELFF.

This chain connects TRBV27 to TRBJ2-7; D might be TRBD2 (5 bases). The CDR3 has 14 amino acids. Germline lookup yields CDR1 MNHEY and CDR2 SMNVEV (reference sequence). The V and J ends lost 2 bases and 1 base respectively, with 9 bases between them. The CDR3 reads CASSLPGLSYEQYF. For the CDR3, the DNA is TGTGCCAGCAGTTTACCGGGATTATCCTACGAGCAGTACTTC.

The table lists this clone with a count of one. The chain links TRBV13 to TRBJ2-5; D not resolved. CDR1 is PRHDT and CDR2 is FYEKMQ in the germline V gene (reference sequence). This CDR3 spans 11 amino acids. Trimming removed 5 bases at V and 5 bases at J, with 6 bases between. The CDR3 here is CASSVAETQYF. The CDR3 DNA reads TGTGCCAGCAGCGTAGCCGAGACCCAGTACTTC.

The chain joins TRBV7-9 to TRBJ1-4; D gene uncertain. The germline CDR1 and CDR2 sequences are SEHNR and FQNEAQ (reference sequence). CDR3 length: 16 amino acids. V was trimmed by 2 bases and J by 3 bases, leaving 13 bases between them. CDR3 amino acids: CASSLKQLRANEKLFF. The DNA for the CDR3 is TGTGCCAGCAGCTTAAAACAGCTAAGGGCTAATGAAAAACTGTTTTTT.

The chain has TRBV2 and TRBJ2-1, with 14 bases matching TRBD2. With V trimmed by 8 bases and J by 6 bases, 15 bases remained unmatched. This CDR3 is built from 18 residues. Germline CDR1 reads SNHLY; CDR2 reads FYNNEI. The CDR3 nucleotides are TGTGCCAGCGTGGAGCAGGGGACTAGCGGGAGAGTTGTCAATGAGCAGTTCTTC. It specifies CASVEQGTSGRVVNEQFF. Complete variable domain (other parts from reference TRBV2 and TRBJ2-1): EPEVTQTPSHQVTQMGQEVILRCVPISNHLYFYWYRQILGQKVEFLVSFYNNEISEKSEIFDDQFSVERPDGSNFTLKIRSTKLEDSAMYFCASVEQGTSGRVVNEQFFGPGTRLTVL.

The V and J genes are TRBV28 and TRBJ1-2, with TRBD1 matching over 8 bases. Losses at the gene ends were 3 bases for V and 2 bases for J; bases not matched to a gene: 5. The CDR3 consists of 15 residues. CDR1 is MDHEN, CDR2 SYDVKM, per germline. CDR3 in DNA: TGTGCCAGCAGTTTCCGGGACAGGCACAACTATGGCTACACCTTC. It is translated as CASSFRDRHNYGYTF.

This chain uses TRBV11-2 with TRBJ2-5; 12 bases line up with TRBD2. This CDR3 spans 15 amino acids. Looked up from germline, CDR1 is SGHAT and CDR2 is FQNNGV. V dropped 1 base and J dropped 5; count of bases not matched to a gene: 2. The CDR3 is CASSLGLAGDETQYF. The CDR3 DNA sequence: TGTGCCAGCAGCTTAGGACTAGCGGGAGATGAGACCCAGTACTTC.

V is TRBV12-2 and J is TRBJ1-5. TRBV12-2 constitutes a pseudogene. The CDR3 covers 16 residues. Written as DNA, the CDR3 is TGTGCAAGTCGCTTTCGGGGTTGGGGGAGCAATCAGCCCCAGCATTTT. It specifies CASRFRGWGSNQPQHF.

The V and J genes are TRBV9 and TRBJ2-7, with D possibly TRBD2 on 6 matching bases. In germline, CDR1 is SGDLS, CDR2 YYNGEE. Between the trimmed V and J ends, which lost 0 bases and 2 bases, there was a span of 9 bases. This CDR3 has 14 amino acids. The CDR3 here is CASSVDSGTYEQYF. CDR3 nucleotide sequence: TGTGCCAGCAGCGTAGATAGCGGAACCTACGAGCAGTACTTC.

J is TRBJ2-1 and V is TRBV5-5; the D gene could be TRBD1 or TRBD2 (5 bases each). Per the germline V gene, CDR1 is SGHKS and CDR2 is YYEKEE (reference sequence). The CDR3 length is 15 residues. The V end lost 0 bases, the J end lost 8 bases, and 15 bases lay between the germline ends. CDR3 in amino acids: CASSLAWGPGDEQFF. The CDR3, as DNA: TGTGCCAGCAGCTTGGCCTGGGGACCCGGGGATGAGCAGTTCTTC.

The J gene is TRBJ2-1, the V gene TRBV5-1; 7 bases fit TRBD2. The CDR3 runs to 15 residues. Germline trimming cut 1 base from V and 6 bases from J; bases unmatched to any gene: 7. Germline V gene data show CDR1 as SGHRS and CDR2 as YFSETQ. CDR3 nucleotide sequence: TGCGCCAGCAGCTTGAAGGCGGGAGTAGGCAATGAGCAGTTCTTC. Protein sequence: CASSLKAGVGNEQFF.

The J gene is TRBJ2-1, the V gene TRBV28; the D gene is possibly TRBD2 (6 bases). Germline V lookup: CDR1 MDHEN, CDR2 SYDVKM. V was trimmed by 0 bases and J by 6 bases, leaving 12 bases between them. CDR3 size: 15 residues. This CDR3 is CASSLWLAASNEQFF. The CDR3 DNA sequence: TGTGCCAGCAGTTTATGGTTAGCGGCGAGCAATGAGCAGTTCTTC.

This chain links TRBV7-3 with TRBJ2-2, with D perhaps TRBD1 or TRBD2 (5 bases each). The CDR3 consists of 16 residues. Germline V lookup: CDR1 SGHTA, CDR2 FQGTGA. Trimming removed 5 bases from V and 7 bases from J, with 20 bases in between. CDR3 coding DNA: TGTGCCAGCAGCCAACCGGGACCTTCCCGAGTCGGGGAGCTGTTTTTT. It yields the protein CASSQPGPSRVGELFF. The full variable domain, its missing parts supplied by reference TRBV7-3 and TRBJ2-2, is GAGVSQTPSNKVTEKGKYVELRCDPISGHTALYWYRQSLGQGPEFLIYFQGTGAADDSGLPNDRFFAVRPEGSVSTLKIQRTERGDSAVYLCASSQPGPSRVGELFFGEGSRLTVL.

The CDR3 nucleotides read TGCAGCGCACGGACTGTCTCTGGAAACACCATATATTTT. As protein: CSARTVSGNTIYF. The J gene is TRBJ1-3, the V gene TRBV29-1; unclear D gene. This CDR3 is 13 amino acids long. Trimming pared 7 bases from V and 0 bases from J, leaving 10 bases between. From germline, CDR1 is SQVTM and CDR2 ANQGSEA.

CDR3 sequence: CASSQYRGDTGELFF. The CDR3 coding sequence is TGTGCCAGCAGCCAATACAGGGGGGACACCGGGGAGCTGTTTTTT. The chain combines TRBV4-2 with TRBJ2-2; 8 bases align to TRBD1. The CDR3 covers 15 residues. V gave up 2 bases and J gave up 3 bases; unmatched junction bases: 2. Germline V gene sequence: CDR1 LGHNA, CDR2 YNFKEQ.

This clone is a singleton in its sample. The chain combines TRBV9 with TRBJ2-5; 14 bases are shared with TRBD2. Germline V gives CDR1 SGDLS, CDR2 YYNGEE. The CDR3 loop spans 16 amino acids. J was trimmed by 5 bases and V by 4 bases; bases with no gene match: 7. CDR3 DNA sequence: TGTGCCAGCAGCCTAGTGGGGACTAGCGGGGGTGAGACCCAGTACTTC. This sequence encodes CASSLVGTSGGETQYF.

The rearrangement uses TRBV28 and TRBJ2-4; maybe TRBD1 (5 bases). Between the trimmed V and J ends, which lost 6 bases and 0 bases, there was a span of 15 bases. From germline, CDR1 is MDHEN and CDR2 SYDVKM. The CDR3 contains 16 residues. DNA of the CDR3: TGTGCCAGCAGCTCCCAGGGTGCTCTAGCCAAAAACATTCAGTACTTC. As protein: CASSSQGALAKNIQYF.

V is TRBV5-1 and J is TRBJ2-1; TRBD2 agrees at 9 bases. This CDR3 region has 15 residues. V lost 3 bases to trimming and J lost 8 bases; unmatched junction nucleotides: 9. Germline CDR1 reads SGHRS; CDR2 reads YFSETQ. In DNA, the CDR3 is TGCGCCAGCAGCTCGGACGGGACTAGCTTTGATGAGCAGTTCTTC. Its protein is CASSSDGTSFDEQFF.

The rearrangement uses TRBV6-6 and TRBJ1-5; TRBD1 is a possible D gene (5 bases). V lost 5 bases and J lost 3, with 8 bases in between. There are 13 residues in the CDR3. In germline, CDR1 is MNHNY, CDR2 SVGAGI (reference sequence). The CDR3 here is CASSIRVNQPQHF. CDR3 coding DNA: TGTGCCAGCAGTATCAGGGTCAATCAGCCCCAGCATTTT.